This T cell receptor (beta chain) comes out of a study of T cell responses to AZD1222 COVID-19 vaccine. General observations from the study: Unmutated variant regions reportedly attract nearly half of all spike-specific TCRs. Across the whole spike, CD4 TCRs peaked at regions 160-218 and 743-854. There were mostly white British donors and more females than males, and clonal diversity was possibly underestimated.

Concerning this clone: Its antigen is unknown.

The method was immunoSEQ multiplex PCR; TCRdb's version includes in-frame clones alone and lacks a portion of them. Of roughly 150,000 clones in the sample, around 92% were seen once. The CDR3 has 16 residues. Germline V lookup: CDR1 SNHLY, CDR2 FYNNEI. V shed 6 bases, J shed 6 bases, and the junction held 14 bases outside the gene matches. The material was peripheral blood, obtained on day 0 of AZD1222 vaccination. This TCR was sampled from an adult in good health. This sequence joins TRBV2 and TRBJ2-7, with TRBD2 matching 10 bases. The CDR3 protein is CASRRNTNSGGREQYF. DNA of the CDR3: TGTGCCAGCAGAAGAAATACCAATAGCGGGGGGCGCGAGCAGTACTTC.